Shown below are 25 T cell receptor beta chains from a single sample sequenced in a study of identifying expanded T cells in peripheral blood. This table comes from immunoSEQ multiplex PCR, and its TCRdb copy is limited to in-frame clones, with some not included. The sample lists 60,000 to 65,000 clones; over 80% were seen once. The sample taken for sequencing was blood. These receptors all come from a person aged 18 to 75 in good health.

The V gene is TRBV7-9, the J gene TRBJ2-4; TRBD2 aligns across 8 bases. Germline CDR1 SEHNR, CDR2 FQNEAQ (reference sequence). This CDR3 contains 12 residues. V dropped 2 bases and J dropped 11; count of bases not matched to a gene: 2. The CDR3 nucleotides read TGTGCCAGCAGCTTAAGTAGCGGGGTTCAGTACTTC. It translates to CASSLSSGVQYF.

This clone was counted a few times. The rearrangement joins TRBV7-9 to TRBJ1-1; D is uncertain. Germline V gene lookup returns CDR1 SEHNR and CDR2 FQNEAQ (reference sequence). The ends were cut back, 4 bases at V and 5 bases at J, with 26 bases in the middle. The CDR3 is made up of 18 amino acids. CDR3 nucleotide sequence: TGTGCCAGCAGCTCTTACCATCGACCTAATCGATCGGTGACTGAAGCTTTCTTT. Its protein is CASSSYHRPNRSVTEAFF.

The genes are TRBV11-2 and TRBJ2-5, with D possibly being TRBD1 (5 bases). Trimming took 6 bases from V and 5 from J, leaving 25 bases between them. Germline V CDR1 and CDR2: SGHAT, FQNNGV. The CDR3 is 17 amino acids. The DNA for the CDR3 is TGTGCCAGCAGATTTGGGCAGGGCATGATTATAGGGGAGACCCAGTACTTC. Amino acid sequence: CASRFGQGMIIGETQYF.

V usage is TRBV27 and J usage is TRBJ1-1, with a weak D call TRBD1 (6 bases). The CDR3 is 14 residues long. Trimming stripped 3 bases from V and 0 bases from J, with 8 bases between. The germline CDR1 and CDR2 sequences are MNHEY and SMNVEV (reference sequence). CDR3 sequence: CASSFRGMNTEAFF. The CDR3 DNA reads as TGTGCCAGCAGTTTTAGGGGGATGAACACTGAAGCTTTCTTT.

The gene calls are TRBV10-3 and TRBJ2-5, with TRBD2 as a possible D gene (6 bases). The CDR3 is made up of 16 amino acids. Germline values: CDR1 ENHRY, CDR2 SYGVKD. Trimming left V 0 bases short and J 0 bases short, with 11 bases between. CDR3 nucleotides: TGTGCCATCAGTGAGTCTGGTAGCGGCAACCAAGAGACCCAGTACTTC. It translates to CAISESGSGNQETQYF.

This clone has only a few counts. The gene calls are TRBV25-1 and TRBJ1-4; 8 positions agree with TRBD1. There are 15 residues in the CDR3. Germline trimming cut 4 bases from V and 6 bases from J; bases unmatched to any gene: 7. Looked up from germline, CDR1 is MGHDK and CDR2 is SYGVNS. As DNA, the CDR3 is TGTGCCAGCAGTGTGATTGGGACAGGAGATGAAAAACTGTTTTTT. It encodes CASSVIGTGDEKLFF. Full variable domain (outside the CDR3, taken from reference TRBV25-1 and TRBJ1-4): EADIYQTPRYLVIGTGKKITLECSQTMGHDKMYWYQQDPGMELHLIHYSYGVNSTEKGDLSSESTVSRIRTEHFPLTLESARPSHTSQYLCASSVIGTGDEKLFFGSGTQLSVL.

The rearrangement joins TRBV19 to TRBJ1-1; 7 nucleotides line up with TRBD1. Trimming at V came to 5 bases and at J to 5 bases, leaving 11 bases not matched to a gene. The CDR3 covers 15 residues. Germline values: CDR1 LNHDA, CDR2 SQIVND (reference sequence). CDR3 region: CASSSETGKITEAFF. CDR3 nucleotide sequence: TGTGCCAGTAGTTCTGAGACAGGGAAAATAACTGAAGCTTTCTTT.

The chain combines TRBV5-1 with TRBJ1-1; 8 nucleotides line up with TRBD1. CDR3 length equals 15 residues. Germline-derived CDR1 and CDR2 are SGHRS and YFSETQ. The J segment lost 5 bases and the V segment lost 0 bases, leaving 6 bases of the junction unmatched. CDR3 region: CASSLDQGATTEAFF. The CDR3 region has the DNA TGCGCCAGCAGCTTGGACCAGGGGGCAACAACTGAAGCTTTCTTT.

The chain employs TRBV9 and TRBJ2-3, with D tentatively TRBD1 or TRBD2 (6 bases each). Germline loops: CDR1 SGDLS, CDR2 YYNGEE. This CDR3 has 15 amino acids. Trimming shortened V by 0 bases and J by 2 bases, and 10 bases separated the two germline ends. CDR3 coding DNA: TGTGCCAGCAGCGTAGGTCCGGGGGCCACAGATACGCAGTATTTT. Its protein is CASSVGPGATDTQYF. The full variable domain, with the rest looked up from reference TRBV9 and TRBJ2-3, is DSGVTQTPKHLITATGQRVTLRCSPRSGDLSVYWYQQSLDQGLQFLIQYYNGEERAKGNILERFSAQQFPDLHSELNLSSLELGDSALYFCASSVGPGATDTQYFGPGTRLTVL.

The V and J genes are TRBV5-1 and TRBJ2-2; tentative D call: TRBD1 (5 bases). The CDR3 runs to 15 residues. Trimming removed 4 bases from V and 0 bases from J, with 10 bases in between. The germline CDR1 and CDR2 sequences are SGHRS and YFSETQ. The CDR3 sequence is CASSKDTPNTGELFF. CDR3 coding DNA: TGCGCCAGCAGCAAGGACACCCCGAACACCGGGGAGCTGTTTTTT.

The genes are TRBV7-3 and TRBJ1-1; D remains unclear. The CDR3 is 13 residues long. CDR1 is SGHTA, CDR2 FQGTGA, per germline. V lost 2 bases, J lost 4 bases, and 8 bases lay in between. This CDR3 reads CASSLLEGTEAFF. CDR3 nucleotides: TGTGCCAGCAGCTTACTGGAGGGCACTGAAGCTTTCTTT.

The V and J genes are TRBV9 and TRBJ1-1; D gene ambiguous. Per germline, CDR1 SGDLS and CDR2 YYNGEE. V was clipped by 0 bases and J by 4 bases, with 10 bases between them. The CDR3 consists of 14 residues. DNA for the CDR3: TGTGCCAGCAGCGTAGAGACGGGCCGCACTGAAGCTTTCTTT. It yields the protein CASSVETGRTEAFF.

CDR3 sequence reads: CASSVGGTSNQPQHF. The CDR3 bases are TGCGCCAGCTCGGTGGGGGGGACTAGCAATCAGCCCCAGCATTTT. The V call is TRBV5-1, the J call TRBJ1-5, with D perhaps matching TRBD1 (5 bases). The CDR3 contains 15 residues. V shed 7 bases and J shed 0 bases, with 14 bases lying between them. The germline CDR1 and CDR2 sequences are SGHRS and YFSETQ.

The chain is built from TRBV5-4 and TRBJ1-2; 10 nucleotides align to TRBD1. The junction had 12 bases not matched to a gene; V was cut back by 4 bases and J by 6 bases. CDR1 is SGHNT and CDR2 is YYREEE in the germline V gene (reference sequence). CDR3 length equals 16 residues. In DNA, the CDR3 is TGTGCCAGCAGCCATGGAGGACAGGGGGTGGTTGATGGCTACACCTTC. This gives the protein CASSHGGQGVVDGYTF.

On this clone: Other DNA sequences from this sample encode an identical CDR3 as well. The V and J genes are TRBV5-1 and TRBJ2-6; 8 nucleotides align to TRBD2. In germline, CDR1 is SGHRS, CDR2 YFSETQ. The CDR3 runs 17 residues. J was trimmed by 1 base and V by 3 bases; bases with no gene match: 6. CDR3 sequence: CASSSDRGGSGANVLTF. In nucleotides, the CDR3 is TGCGCCAGCAGCTCTGACCGGGGGGGTTCTGGGGCCAACGTCCTGACTTTC.

This chain links TRBV5-6 with TRBJ2-5, with 10 bases identical to TRBD2. The CDR3 has 16 residues. Germline CDR1 and CDR2: SGHDT and YYEEEE. Germline trimming cut 2 bases from V and 5 bases from J; bases unmatched to any gene: 9. The chain's CDR3 is CASSFSSGRAGETQYF. CDR3 sequence (DNA): TGTGCCAGCAGCTTCTCGAGCGGGAGGGCCGGGGAGACCCAGTACTTC. Full variable domain (rest looked up from reference TRBV5-6 and TRBJ2-5): DAGVTQSPTHLIKTRGQQVTLRCSPKSGHDTVSWYQQALGQGPQFIFQYYEEEERQRGNFPDRFSGHQFPNYSSELNVNALLLGDSALYLCASSFSSGRAGETQYFGPGTRLLVL.

The CDR3 region is CASRTRRETGELFF. The CDR3 DNA reads TGTGCCAGCAGGACTAGGAGGGAGACTGGGGAGCTGTTTTTT. This chain uses TRBV7-8 with TRBJ2-2; TRBD2 is a possible D gene (6 bases). Germline values: CDR1 SGHVS, CDR2 FQNEAQ. This CDR3 is built from 14 residues. Trimming left V 6 bases short and J 8 bases short, with 16 bases between. Variable domain in full (rest from reference TRBV7-8 and TRBJ2-2): GAGVSQSPRYKVAKRGQDVALRCDPISGHVSLFWYQQALGQGPEFLTYFQNEAQLDKSGLPSDRFFAERPEGSVSTLKIQRTQQEDSAVYLCASRTRRETGELFFGEGSRLTVL.

The rearrangement links TRBV4-3 to TRBJ2-7, with TRBD2 as a possible D gene (6 bases). The germline V gene has CDR1 LGHNA and CDR2 YSLEER. This CDR3 region has 16 residues. V shed 0 bases and J shed 5 bases, with 17 bases lying between them. As DNA, the CDR3 is TGCGCCAGCAGCCAAGATCGTCAACGGGAGCCCCACGAGCAGTACTTC. Translating it yields CASSQDRQREPHEQYF.

This chain uses TRBV6-5 with TRBJ1-1; 9 bases agree with TRBD1. The CDR3 is 14 amino acids. Per germline, CDR1 MNHEY and CDR2 SVGAGI. V was pared by 6 bases and J by 3 bases, with 5 bases of the junction left unmatched. Here the CDR3 DNA reads TGTGCCAGCAGACCGGACAGGGGTCACACTGAAGCTTTCTTT. As protein: CASRPDRGHTEAFF.

The chain combines TRBV6-5 with TRBJ2-1, with a tentative D call TRBD1 (7 bases). V lost 0 bases and J 7 bases, leaving 16 bases between the germline ends. CDR1 and CDR2 from the germline V gene are MNHEY and SVGAGI. The CDR3 runs to 16 residues. The CDR3 protein is CASSYSVAQGRNEQFF. In DNA, the CDR3 is TGTGCCAGCAGTTACTCAGTCGCACAGGGGAGGAATGAGCAGTTCTTC.

The V and J genes are TRBV2 and TRBJ1-2; D unresolved. This CDR3 region has 12 residues. The germline gives CDR1 SNHLY, CDR2 FYNNEI. Deletions cut 7 bases from V and 8 bases from J, with 14 bases between. For the CDR3, the DNA is TGTGCCAGCATAAACGGTGTGGTAGGCTACACCTTC. As protein: CASINGVVGYTF.

The J gene is TRBJ2-6, the V gene TRBV27; D uncertain. Germline assignment: CDR1 MNHEY and CDR2 SMNVEV (reference sequence). The CDR3 contains 16 residues. Deletions cut 5 bases from V and 0 bases from J, with 11 bases between. The CDR3 loop is CASSIGRSSGANVLTF. The CDR3 DNA reads TGTGCCAGCAGTATCGGTCGGAGCTCTGGGGCCAACGTCCTGACTTTC.

The sample holds a few counts of this clone. The chain couples TRBV4-1 to TRBJ2-1; 10 bases map to TRBD2. Germline CDR1 MGHRA, CDR2 YSYEKL. This CDR3 has 14 residues. With V trimmed by 6 bases and J by 5 bases, 4 bases remained unmatched. The CDR3 coding sequence is TGCGCCAGCAGAGTACTAGCGGGGAACAATGAGCAGTTCTTC. Translation: CASRVLAGNNEQFF.

The chain combines TRBV18 with TRBJ1-2, with D possibly matching TRBD1 (6 bases). Germline V gene data show CDR1 as KGHSH and CDR2 as LQKENI. This CDR3 spans 15 amino acids. The germline V and J ends were trimmed by 1 base and 4 bases, with 13 bases remaining between them. CDR3 sequence reads: CASSPQEQGSYGYTF. CDR3 nucleotides: TGTGCCAGCTCACCACAGGAACAGGGATCCTATGGCTACACCTTC.

J is TRBJ1-6 and V is TRBV14; TRBD1 is a possible D gene (5 bases). Deletions cut 1 base from V and 9 bases from J, with 10 bases between. Germline lookup yields CDR1 SGHDN and CDR2 FVKESK. The length of the CDR3 is 14 residues. CDR3 residues: CASSQAAGISPLHF. The CDR3 bases are TGTGCCAGCAGCCAAGCGGCAGGGATTTCACCCCTCCACTTT.